These 7 T cell receptor beta chains came from one sample sequenced in a study of radiation and T cells in renal cell carcinoma. Method: immunoSEQ multiplex PCR; TCRdb's copy keeps in-frame clones and lacks some. In the table there are about 120,000 clones, 81% of which are singletons. The time point here: blood 2 weeks post-SBRT. As to treatment: 15 Gy SBRT to primary tumor, nephrectomy 4 weeks later. Sequencing used blood, obtained from a patient whose treatment included radiotherapy and nephrectomy. The receptors derive from a man over 45 with renal cell carcinoma.

The V call is TRBV28, the J call TRBJ1-5, with D unresolved. There are 12 residues in the CDR3. Germline CDR1 is MDHEN and CDR2 is SYDVKM. V lost 10 bases, J lost 2 bases, and 9 bases lay in between. The CDR3 region is CAIKTGNQPQHF. CDR3 nucleotide sequence: TGTGCCATCAAAACTGGCAATCAGCCCCAGCATTTT.

The rearrangement links TRBV7-2 to TRBJ2-7, with TRBD2 as a possible D gene (6 bases). CDR1 and CDR2 from the germline V gene are SGHTA and FQGNSA. The V gene lost 3 bases and the J gene lost 3 bases, with 15 bases spanning the gap. The CDR3 runs 15 residues. As DNA, the CDR3 is TGTGCCAGCAGCTTTGGGGGAGGCCTAGACTACGAGCAGTACTTC. Protein: CASSFGGGLDYEQYF.

The rearrangement links TRBV27 to TRBJ2-3; possible D gene TRBD1, 6 bases. The CDR3 extends over 14 amino acids. The germline V and J ends were trimmed by 2 bases and 5 bases, with 11 bases remaining between them. Germline values: CDR1 MNHEY, CDR2 SMNVEV (reference sequence). The CDR3 DNA sequence: TGTGCCAGCAGTTTAGTGGGGGCGATAGATACGCAGTATTTT. This gives the protein CASSLVGAIDTQYF.

This chain connects TRBV7-6 to TRBJ1-5, with 7 bases aligning to TRBD1. CDR1 is SGHVS, CDR2 FNYEAQ, per germline. CDR3 length: 16 residues. Trimming removed 1 base from V and 1 base from J; junction bases left unmatched: 4. The CDR3 loop reads CASSLGVRGSNQPQHF. In DNA form, the CDR3 reads TGTGCCAGCAGCTTAGGGGTCAGGGGGAGCAATCAGCCCCAGCATTTT. Variable domain in full (rest from reference TRBV7-6 and TRBJ1-5): GAGVSQSPRYKVTKRGQDVALRCDPISGHVSLYWYRQALGQGPEFLTYFNYEAQQDKSGLPNDRFSAERPEGSISTLTIQRTEQRDSAMYRCASSLGVRGSNQPQHFGDGTRLSIL.

The chain carries TRBV30 and TRBJ2-5; 9 bases line up with TRBD1. This CDR3 contains 15 residues. CDR1 and CDR2 from the germline V gene are GTSNPN and SVGIG (reference sequence). The V and J ends lost 8 bases and 1 base, in that order; junction bases with no gene match: 11. For the CDR3, the DNA is TGTGCCACTCACGCCGGGACAGGGATCCAAGAGACCCAGTACTTC. Protein: CATHAGTGIQETQYF.

This chain uses TRBV6-6 with TRBJ1-3, with TRBD1 as a possible D gene (5 bases). CDR3 length: 16 amino acids. Germline CDR1 and CDR2: MNHNY and SVGAGI (reference sequence). V lost 2 bases and J lost 0, with 11 bases in between. The CDR3 DNA sequence: TGTGCCAGCAGTTACAGGGGAACAGCCTCTGGAAACACCATATATTTT. It specifies CASSYRGTASGNTIYF.

CDR3 sequence reads: CASSSSGTGGFWETQYF. As DNA, the CDR3 is TGTGCCAGCAGCTCCTCCGGGACAGGGGGGTTTTGGGAGACCCAGTACTTC. The chain is built from TRBV5-4 and TRBJ2-5; TRBD1 matches at 11 bases. Unmatched junction bases numbered 12, after V lost 3 bases and J lost 5 bases. CDR3 length: 17 amino acids. Per germline, CDR1 SGHNT and CDR2 YYREEE (reference sequence).